This T cell receptor beta chain appears in the sequencing data of a study of T cell changes during pregnancy in multiple sclerosis. Losses at the gene ends were 7 bases for V and 0 bases for J; bases not matched to a gene: 2. Germline CDR1 is ENHRY and CDR2 is SYGVKD. The CDR3 is made up of 13 amino acids. Measured with immunoSEQ multiplex PCR; TCRdb has only the in-frame clones, and not every one. The data show approximately 20,000 clones, with around 93% seen just once and 0.65% to 0.85% held by the top ten. The sequence was obtained from a female donor with multiple sclerosis, enrolled in a pregnancy study. The specimen comprised CD4+ T cells from peripheral blood mononuclear cells, sampled in the third trimester of pregnancy. The chain carries TRBV10-3 and TRBJ1-1; 7 bases fit TRBD1. The chain's CDR3 is CAIKGQVNTEAFF. CDR3 DNA sequence: TGTGCCATCAAAGGACAGGTGAACACTGAAGCTTTCTTT.